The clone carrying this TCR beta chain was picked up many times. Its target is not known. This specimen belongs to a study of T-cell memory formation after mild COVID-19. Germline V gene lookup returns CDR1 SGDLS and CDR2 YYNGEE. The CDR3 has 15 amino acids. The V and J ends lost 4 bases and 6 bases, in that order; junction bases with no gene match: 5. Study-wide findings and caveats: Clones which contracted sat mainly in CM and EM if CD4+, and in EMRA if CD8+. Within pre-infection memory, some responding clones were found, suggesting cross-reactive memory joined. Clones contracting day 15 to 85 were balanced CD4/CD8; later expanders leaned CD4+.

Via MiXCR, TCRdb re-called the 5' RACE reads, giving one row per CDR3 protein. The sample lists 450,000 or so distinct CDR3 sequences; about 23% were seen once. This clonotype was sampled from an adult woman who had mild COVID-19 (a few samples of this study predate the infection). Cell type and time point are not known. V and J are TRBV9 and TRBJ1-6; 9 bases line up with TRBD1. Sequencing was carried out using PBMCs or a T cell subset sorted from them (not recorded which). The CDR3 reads CASSPRTGANSPLHF. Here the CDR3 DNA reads TGTGCCAGCAGCCCCCGGACAGGGGCTAATTCACCCCTCCACTTT.